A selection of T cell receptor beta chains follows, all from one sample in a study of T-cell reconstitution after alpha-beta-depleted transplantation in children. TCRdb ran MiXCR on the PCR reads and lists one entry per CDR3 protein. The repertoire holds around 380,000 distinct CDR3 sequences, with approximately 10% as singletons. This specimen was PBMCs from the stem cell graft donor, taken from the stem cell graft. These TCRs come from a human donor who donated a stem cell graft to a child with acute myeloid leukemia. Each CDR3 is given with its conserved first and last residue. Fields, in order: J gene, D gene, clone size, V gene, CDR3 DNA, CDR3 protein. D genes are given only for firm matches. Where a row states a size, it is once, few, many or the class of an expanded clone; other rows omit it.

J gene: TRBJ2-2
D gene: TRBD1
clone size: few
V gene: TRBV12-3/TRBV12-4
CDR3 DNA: TGTGCCAGCAGTACCCGGACAGGGGCAACAACCGGGGAGCTGTTTTTT
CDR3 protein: CASSTRTGATTGELFF

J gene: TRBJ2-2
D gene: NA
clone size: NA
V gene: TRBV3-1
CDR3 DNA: TGTGCCAGCAGCCAATCCCAGGGAACCGGGGAGCTGTTTTTT
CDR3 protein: CASSQSQGTGELFF

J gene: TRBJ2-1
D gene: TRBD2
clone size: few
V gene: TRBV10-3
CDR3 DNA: TGTGCCATGGGGACTAGCGTATACAATGAGCAGTTCTTC
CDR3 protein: CAMGTSVYNEQFF

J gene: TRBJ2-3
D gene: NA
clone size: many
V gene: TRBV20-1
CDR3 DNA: TGCAGTGCTAGATGGGGGGCCACTACGGATACGCAGTATTTT
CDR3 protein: CSARWGATTDTQYF

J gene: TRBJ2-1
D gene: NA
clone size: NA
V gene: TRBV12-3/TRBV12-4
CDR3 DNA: TGTGCCAGCAGTTTCCTGGGTTACAATGAGCAGTTCTTC
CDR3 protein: CASSFLGYNEQFF

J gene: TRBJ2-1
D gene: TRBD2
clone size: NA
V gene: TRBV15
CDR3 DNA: TGTGCCACCAGCGGATGGACTAGCGGGAACAATGAGCAGTTCTTC
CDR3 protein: CATSGWTSGNNEQFF

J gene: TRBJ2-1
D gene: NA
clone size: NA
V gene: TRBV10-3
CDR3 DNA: TGTGCCATCACCGCAGGGGCCTCGGCGGGAGAGCAGTTCTTC
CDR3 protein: CAITAGASAGEQFF

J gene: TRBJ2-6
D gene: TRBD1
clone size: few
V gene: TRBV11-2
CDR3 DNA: TGTGCCAGCAGCTTTAGAGGGGCCAGGGGGAGCTCTGGGGCCAACGTCCTGACTTTC
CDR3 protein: CASSFRGARGSSGANVLTF

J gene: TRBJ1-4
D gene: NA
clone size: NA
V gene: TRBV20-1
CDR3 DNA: TGCAGTGCCCCCCGTGGGAGGGATGAAAAACTGTTTTTT
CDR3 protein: CSAPRGRDEKLFF

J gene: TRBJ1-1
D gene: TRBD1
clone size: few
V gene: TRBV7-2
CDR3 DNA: TGTGCCAGCAGGGAAAACAGGGGAGGCACTGAAGCTTTCTTT
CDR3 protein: CASRENRGGTEAFF

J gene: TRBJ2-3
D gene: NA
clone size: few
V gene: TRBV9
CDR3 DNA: TGTGCCAGCAGCCCTCCCCGGGCTGACTTGGGTACGCAGTATTTT
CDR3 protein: CASSPPRADLGTQYF

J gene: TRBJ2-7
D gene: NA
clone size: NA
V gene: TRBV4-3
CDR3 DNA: TGCGCCAGCAGCCAAGATTGGGGGGCTCCCTACGAGCAGTACTTC
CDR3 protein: CASSQDWGAPYEQYF

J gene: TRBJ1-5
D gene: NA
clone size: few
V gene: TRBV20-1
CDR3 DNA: TGCAGTGCTAGAACCGGGACATATAGCAATCAGCCCCAGCATTTT
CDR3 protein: CSARTGTYSNQPQHF

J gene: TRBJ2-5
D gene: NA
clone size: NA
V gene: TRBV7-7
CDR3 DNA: TGTGCTAGCAGCCGGAAGACAGTTGGAGAGACCCAGTACTTC
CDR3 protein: CASSRKTVGETQYF

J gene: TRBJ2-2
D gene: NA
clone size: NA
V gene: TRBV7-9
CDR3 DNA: TGTGCCAGCAGCCCCTTCCCGACCACCGGGGAGCTGTTTTTT
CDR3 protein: CASSPFPTTGELFF

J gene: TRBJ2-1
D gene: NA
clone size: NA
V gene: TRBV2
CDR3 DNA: TGTGCCAGCAGCCGGACGGAGGACAATGAGCAGTTCTTC
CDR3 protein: CASSRTEDNEQFF

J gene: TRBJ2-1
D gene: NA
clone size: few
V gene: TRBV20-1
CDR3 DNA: TGCAGTGTCCCTCTGGGGACTGAGCAGTTCTTC
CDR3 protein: CSVPLGTEQFF

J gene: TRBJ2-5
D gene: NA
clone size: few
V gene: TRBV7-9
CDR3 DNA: TGTGCCAGCAGCTCCCTTAATGGGACCCAAGAGACCCAGTACTTC
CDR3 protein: CASSSLNGTQETQYF

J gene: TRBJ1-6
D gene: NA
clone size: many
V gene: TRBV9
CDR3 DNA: TGTGCCAGCCGTACAGGAGCCAATTCACCCCTCCACTTT
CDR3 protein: CASRTGANSPLHF

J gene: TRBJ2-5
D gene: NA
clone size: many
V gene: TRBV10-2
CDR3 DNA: TGCGCCAGCAGGCCGGTCGGGGAAGAGACCCAGTACTTC
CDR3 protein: CASRPVGEETQYF

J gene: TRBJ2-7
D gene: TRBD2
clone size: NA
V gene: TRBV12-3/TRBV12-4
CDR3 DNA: TGTGCCAGCAGGCCTAGCGGGAGAAGCTACGAGCAGTACTTC
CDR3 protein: CASRPSGRSYEQYF

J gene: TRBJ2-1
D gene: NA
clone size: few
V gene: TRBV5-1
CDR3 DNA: TGCGCCAGCAGCTTATCCCTAAGTACTGAGCAGTTCTTC
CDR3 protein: CASSLSLSTEQFF

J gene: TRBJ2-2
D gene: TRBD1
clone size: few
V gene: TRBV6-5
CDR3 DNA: TGTGCCAGCGGGATAACCGGGACAGGTTTGAACACCGGGGAGCTGTTTTTT
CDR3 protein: CASGITGTGLNTGELFF

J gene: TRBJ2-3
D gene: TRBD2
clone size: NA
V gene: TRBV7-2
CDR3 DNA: TGTGCCAGCAGCTTACTTAGCGGGAGCACAGATACGCAGTATTTT
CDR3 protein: CASSLLSGSTDTQYF

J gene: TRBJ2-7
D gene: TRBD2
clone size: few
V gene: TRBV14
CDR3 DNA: TGTGCCAGCAGCCAAGGGGCGGGAGGAGGCTACGAGCAGTACTTC
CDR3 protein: CASSQGAGGGYEQYF